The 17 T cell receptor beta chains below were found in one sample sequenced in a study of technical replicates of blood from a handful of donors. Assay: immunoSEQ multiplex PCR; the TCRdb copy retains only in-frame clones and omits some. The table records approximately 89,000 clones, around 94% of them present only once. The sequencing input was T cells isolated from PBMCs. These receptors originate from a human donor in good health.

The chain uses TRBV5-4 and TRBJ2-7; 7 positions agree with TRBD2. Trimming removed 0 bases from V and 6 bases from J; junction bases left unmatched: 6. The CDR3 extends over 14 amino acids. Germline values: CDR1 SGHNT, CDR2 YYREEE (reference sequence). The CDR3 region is CASSLGPGGGEQYF. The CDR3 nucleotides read TGTGCCAGCAGCTTGGGTCCGGGCGGGGGCGAGCAGTACTTC. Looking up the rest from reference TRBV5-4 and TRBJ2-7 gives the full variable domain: ETGVTQSPTHLIKTRGQQVTLRCSSQSGHNTVSWYQQALGQGPQFIFQYYREEENGRGNFPPRFSGLQFPNYSSELNVNALELDDSALYLCASSLGPGGGEQYFGPGTRLTVT.

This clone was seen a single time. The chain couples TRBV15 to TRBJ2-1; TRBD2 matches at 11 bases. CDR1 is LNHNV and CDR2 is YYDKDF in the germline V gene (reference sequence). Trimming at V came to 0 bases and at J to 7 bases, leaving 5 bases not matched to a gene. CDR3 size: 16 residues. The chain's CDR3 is CATSRDTSGSRNEQFF. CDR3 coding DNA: TGTGCCACCAGCAGAGACACTAGCGGGAGCCGGAATGAGCAGTTCTTC.

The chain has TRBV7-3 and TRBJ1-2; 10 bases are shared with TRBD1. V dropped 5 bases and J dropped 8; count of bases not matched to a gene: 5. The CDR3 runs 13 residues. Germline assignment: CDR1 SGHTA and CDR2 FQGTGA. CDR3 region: CASSQGQGSGYTF. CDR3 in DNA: TGTGCCAGCAGCCAGGGACAGGGGTCCGGCTACACCTTC.

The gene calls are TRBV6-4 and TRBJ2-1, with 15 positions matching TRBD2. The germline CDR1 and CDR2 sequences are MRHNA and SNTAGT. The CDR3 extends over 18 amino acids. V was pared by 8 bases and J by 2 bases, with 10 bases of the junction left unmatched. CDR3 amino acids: CASFSGTSGRWPYNEQFF. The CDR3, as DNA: TGTGCCAGCTTTTCGGGGACTAGCGGGAGGTGGCCCTACAATGAGCAGTTCTTC.

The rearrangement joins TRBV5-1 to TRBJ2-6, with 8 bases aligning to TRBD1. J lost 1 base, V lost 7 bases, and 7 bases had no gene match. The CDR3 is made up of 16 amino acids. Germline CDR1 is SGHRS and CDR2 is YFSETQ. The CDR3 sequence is CASHWRQGSGANVLTF. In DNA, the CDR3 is TGCGCCAGCCACTGGAGACAGGGGTCTGGGGCCAACGTCCTGACTTTC.

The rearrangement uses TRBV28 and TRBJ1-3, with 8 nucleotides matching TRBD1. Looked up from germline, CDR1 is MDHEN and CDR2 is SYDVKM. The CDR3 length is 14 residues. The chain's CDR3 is CAITRGQGADTIYF. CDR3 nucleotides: TGTGCTATCACAAGGGGCCAGGGGGCGGACACCATATATTTT.

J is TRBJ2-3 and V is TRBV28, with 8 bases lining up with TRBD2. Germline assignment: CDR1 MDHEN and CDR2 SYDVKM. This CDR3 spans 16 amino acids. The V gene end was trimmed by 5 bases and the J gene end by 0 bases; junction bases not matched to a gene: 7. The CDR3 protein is CASSPAGTRSTDTQYF. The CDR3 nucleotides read TGTGCCAGCAGTCCTGCCGGGACTAGGAGCACAGATACGCAGTATTTT.

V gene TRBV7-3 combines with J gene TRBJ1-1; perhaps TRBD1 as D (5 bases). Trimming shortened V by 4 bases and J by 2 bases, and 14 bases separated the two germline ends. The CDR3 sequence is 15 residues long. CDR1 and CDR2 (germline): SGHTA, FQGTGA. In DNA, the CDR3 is TGTGCCAGCAGCTCAAACCCAGGGCCCAACACTGAAGCTTTCTTT. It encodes CASSSNPGPNTEAFF.

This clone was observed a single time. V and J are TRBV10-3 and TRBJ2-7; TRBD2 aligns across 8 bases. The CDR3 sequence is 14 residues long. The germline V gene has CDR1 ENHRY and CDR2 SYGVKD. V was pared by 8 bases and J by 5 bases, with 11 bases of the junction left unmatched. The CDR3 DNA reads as TGTGCCATCGCTAAGGAGCGGGAGATCAACGAGCAGTACTTC. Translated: CAIAKEREINEQYF.

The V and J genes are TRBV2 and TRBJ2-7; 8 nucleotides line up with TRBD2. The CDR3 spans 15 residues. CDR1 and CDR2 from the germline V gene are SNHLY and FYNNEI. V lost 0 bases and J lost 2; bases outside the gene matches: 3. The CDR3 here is CASSEAPAGAYEQYF. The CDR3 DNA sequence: TGTGCCAGCAGTGAAGCGCCAGCGGGGGCCTACGAGCAGTACTTC.

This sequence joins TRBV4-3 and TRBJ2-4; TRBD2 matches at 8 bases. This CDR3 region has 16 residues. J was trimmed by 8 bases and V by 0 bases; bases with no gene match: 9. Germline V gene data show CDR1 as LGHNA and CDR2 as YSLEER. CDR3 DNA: TGCGCCAGCAGCCAAGATAAGACCAGCGGGAGCCACATTCAGTACTTC. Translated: CASSQDKTSGSHIQYF.

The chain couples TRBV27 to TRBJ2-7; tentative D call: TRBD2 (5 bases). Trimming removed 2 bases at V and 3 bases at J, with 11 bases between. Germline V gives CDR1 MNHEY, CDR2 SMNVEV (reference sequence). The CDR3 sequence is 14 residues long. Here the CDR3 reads CASSLGVGVYEQYF. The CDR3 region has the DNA TGTGCCAGCAGTTTAGGAGTGGGAGTCTACGAGCAGTACTTC.

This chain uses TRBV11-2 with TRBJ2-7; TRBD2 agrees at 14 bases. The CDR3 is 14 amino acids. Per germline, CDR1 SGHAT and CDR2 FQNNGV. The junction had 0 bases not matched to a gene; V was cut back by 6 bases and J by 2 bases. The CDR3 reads CASRGLAGAYEQYF. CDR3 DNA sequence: TGTGCCAGCAGGGGACTAGCGGGGGCCTACGAGCAGTACTTC.

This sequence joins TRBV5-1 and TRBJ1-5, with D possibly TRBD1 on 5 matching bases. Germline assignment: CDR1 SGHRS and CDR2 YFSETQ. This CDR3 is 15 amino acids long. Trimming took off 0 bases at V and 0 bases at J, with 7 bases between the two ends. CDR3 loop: CASSLDGGSNQPQHF. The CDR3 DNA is TGCGCCAGCAGCTTGGACGGGGGTAGCAATCAGCCCCAGCATTTT.

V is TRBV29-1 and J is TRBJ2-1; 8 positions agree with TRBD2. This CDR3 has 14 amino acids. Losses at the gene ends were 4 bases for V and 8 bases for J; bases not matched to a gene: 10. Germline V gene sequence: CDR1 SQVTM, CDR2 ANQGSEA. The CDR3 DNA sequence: TGCAGCGTTGGTCGCGGGACTAGTGGGGATGAGCAGTTCTTC. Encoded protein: CSVGRGTSGDEQFF.

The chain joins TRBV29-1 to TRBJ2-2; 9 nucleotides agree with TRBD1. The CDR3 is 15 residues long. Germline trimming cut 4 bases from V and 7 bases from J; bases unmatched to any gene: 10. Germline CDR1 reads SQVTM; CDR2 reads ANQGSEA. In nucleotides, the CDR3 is TGCAGCGTTGTCCGGCGGACAGGGGCGGGCGGGGAGCTGTTTTTT. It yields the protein CSVVRRTGAGGELFF.

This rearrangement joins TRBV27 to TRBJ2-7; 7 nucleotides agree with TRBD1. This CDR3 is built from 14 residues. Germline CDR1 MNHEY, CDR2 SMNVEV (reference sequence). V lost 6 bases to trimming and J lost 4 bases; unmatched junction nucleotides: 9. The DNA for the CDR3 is TGTGCCAGCAGCCCGACTCTGACAGGGTACGAGCAGTACTTC. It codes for CASSPTLTGYEQYF.